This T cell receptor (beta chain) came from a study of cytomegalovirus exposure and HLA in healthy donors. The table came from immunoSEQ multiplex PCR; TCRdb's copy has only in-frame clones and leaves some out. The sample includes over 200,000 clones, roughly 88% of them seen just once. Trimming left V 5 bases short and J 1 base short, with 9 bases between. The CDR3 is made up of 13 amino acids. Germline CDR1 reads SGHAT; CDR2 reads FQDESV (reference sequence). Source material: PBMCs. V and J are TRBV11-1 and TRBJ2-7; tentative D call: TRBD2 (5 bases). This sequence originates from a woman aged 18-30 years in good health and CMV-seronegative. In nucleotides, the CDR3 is TGTGCCAGCAGCCTTCCGGGATCCTACGAGCAGTACTTC. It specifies CASSLPGSYEQYF.